Listed below are T cell receptor beta chains from one sample, sequenced in a study of T-cell reconstitution after alpha-beta-depleted transplantation in children. TCRdb used MiXCR to reprocess the PCR reads, holding one entry per CDR3 protein. The sample includes approximately 110,000 distinct CDR3 sequences, more than 20% of them seen just once. Material: PBMCs, mostly from graft donor cells, obtained 180 days after TCRalphabeta/CD19-depleted stem cell transplant. The source of these receptors is a male patient between 2 and 10 years old who had a stem cell transplant for chronic granulomatous disease, so the T cells may come from the graft donor. Both conserved end residues are part of each CDR3. A D gene is named only where the DNA matches it firmly.

>TRBJ2-3|TRBV7-2|-
CASSLSPSTDTQYF
>TRBJ2-5|TRBV20-1|-
CSAVTGLGGQYF
>TRBJ2-2|TRBV20-1|-
CSARWSGQNTGELFF
>TRBJ1-3|TRBV25-1|-
CASRTGTPGNTIYF
>TRBJ2-5|TRBV12-3/TRBV12-4|-
CASSLGTPKQETQYF
>TRBJ1-5|TRBV5-8|-
CASSLLANQPQHF
>TRBJ2-1|TRBV15|TRBD1
CATSGSTAGTAYNEQFF
>TRBJ1-1|TRBV7-2|-
CASSLDGGGTEAFF
>TRBJ1-4|TRBV5-1|TRBD1
CASSLLQGDEKLFF
>TRBJ2-3|TRBV20-1|TRBD2
CSALAGENTDTQYF
>TRBJ2-5|TRBV4-2|-
CASSQGGQQETQYF
>TRBJ2-1|TRBV3-1|-
CASSRGASSYNEQFF
>TRBJ1-1|TRBV6-4|-
CASSDRGRSTEAFF
>TRBJ2-1|TRBV2|-
CASMDNEQFF
>TRBJ2-4|TRBV30|TRBD1
CAWSAGGQNIQYF
>TRBJ2-5|TRBV10-3|-
CAISGGFTRTEETQYF
>TRBJ2-1|TRBV12-3/TRBV12-4|-
CASSFSGLYYNEQFF
>TRBJ2-1|TRBV12-3/TRBV12-4|-
CATRKERVNEQFF
>TRBJ2-1|TRBV7-8|-
CASSPRQPSSYNEQFF
>TRBJ2-7|TRBV5-1|-
CASSETGGEQYF
>TRBJ1-1|TRBV5-1|-
CASSLTDNTEAFF
>TRBJ1-2|TRBV5-6|-
CASSLGLDTNYGYTF
>TRBJ1-1|TRBV12-3/TRBV12-4|-
CASSVTGIEAFF
>TRBJ2-3|TRBV10-3|-
CAISDGLNTDTQYF
>TRBJ2-3|TRBV7-2|TRBD2
CASSLVRGGLDAQYF
>TRBJ2-1|TRBV20-1|-
CSAPGQSGLRFNEQFF
>TRBJ2-7|TRBV10-3|-
CAISESGIEQYF
>TRBJ2-7|TRBV4-3|TRBD1
CASSQEIVGQEYEQYF
>TRBJ2-2|TRBV6-1|-
CATMPLNTGELFF
>TRBJ1-4|TRBV12-3/TRBV12-4|-
CASSPDINRAANEKLFF
>TRBJ2-5|TRBV12-3/TRBV12-4|TRBD2
CASTLRTSEETQYF
>TRBJ2-4|TRBV7-6|-
CASSRGALEQAKNIQYF
>TRBJ2-7|TRBV4-3|TRBD1
CASSPRTGIYEQYF
>TRBJ1-1|TRBV5-5|TRBD1
CASSGTGWNTEAFF
>TRBJ2-1|TRBV15|TRBD2
CATSRGSGTTSYNEQFF
>TRBJ2-7|TRBV19|TRBD2
CASSKGLAPSYEQYF
>TRBJ2-2|TRBV9|-
CASSLTGGGSGAGELFF